These 25 T cell receptor beta chains originate from one sample sequenced in a study of shared clonotypes between healthy human individuals. The data were produced by immunoSEQ multiplex PCR, yet TCRdb's version contains in-frame clones alone and is incomplete. The profile shows about 600,000 clones, around 97% of them singletons. What was sequenced was naive CD4+ T cells sorted from blood. The subset denotes: CD45RA+ positively selected. The receptors here all came from a woman between 25 and 40 years old in good health.

The V gene is TRBV27, the J gene TRBJ1-3; 9 bases line up with TRBD1. This CDR3 is built from 18 residues. Losses at the gene ends were 4 bases for V and 3 bases for J; bases not matched to a gene: 13. The germline V gene encodes CDR1 MNHEY and CDR2 SMNVEV (reference sequence). Here the CDR3 reads CASSSTSGTGLGGNTIYF. CDR3 nucleotides: TGTGCCAGCAGTTCTACCTCCGGGACAGGGCTGGGTGGAAACACCATATATTTT.

V is TRBV7-2 and J is TRBJ1-4, with D perhaps matching TRBD1 (5 bases). Germline-derived CDR1 and CDR2 are SGHTA and FQGNSA. The CDR3 sequence is 15 residues long. V was shortened by 5 bases and J by 5 bases, with 15 bases between the two germline ends. DNA of the CDR3: TGTGCCAGCAGCCCGTCGGGGCAGATAAATGAAAAACTGTTTTTT. This codes for CASSPSGQINEKLFF.

The chain joins TRBV28 to TRBJ2-2, with 11 bases that match TRBD1. The CDR3 length is 15 residues. The junction had 8 bases not matched to a gene; V was cut back by 8 bases and J by 6 bases. The germline gives CDR1 MDHEN, CDR2 SYDVKM. CDR3 nucleotide sequence: TGTGCCAGCGGGGAGGACAGGGGGCCGTCCGGGGAGCTGTTTTTT. Translated: CASGEDRGPSGELFF.

The rearrangement joins TRBV18 to TRBJ2-2; 7 bases fit TRBD1. The CDR3 totals 15 residues. V shed 4 bases and J 3 bases; nucleotides not matched to a gene: 5. Germline V gene lookup returns CDR1 KGHSH and CDR2 LQKENI. CDR3 in DNA: TGTGCCAGCTCACACGGACAGGAAGACACCGGGGAGCTGTTTTTT. The encoded protein is CASSHGQEDTGELFF.

The CDR3 bases are TGTGCCACTTCCTGGGGAGAGGCGGGTGGCTACACCTTC. Translated: CATSWGEAGGYTF. The chain links TRBV7-9 to TRBJ1-2, with D hard to call. Germline V lookup: CDR1 SEHNR, CDR2 FQNEAQ (reference sequence). The length of the CDR3 is 13 residues. The V gene lost 10 bases and the J gene lost 7 bases, with 19 bases spanning the gap.

The chain combines TRBV28 with TRBJ1-4; D remains ambiguous. The ends were cut back, 5 bases at V and 0 bases at J, with 7 bases in the middle. Germline V gene data show CDR1 as MDHEN and CDR2 as SYDVKM. The CDR3 has 14 amino acids. The DNA of the CDR3 is TGTGCCAGCAGTCTGACTGCAACTAATGAAAAACTGTTTTTT. This sequence encodes CASSLTATNEKLFF.

The rearrangement links TRBV28 to TRBJ1-4, with D perhaps TRBD1 (5 bases). Trimming took off 7 bases at V and 6 bases at J, with 12 bases between the two ends. This CDR3 is 13 amino acids long. Per germline, CDR1 MDHEN and CDR2 SYDVKM. The CDR3 sequence is CASIGGEDEKLFF. The DNA for the CDR3 is TGTGCCAGCATCGGGGGGGAGGATGAAAAACTGTTTTTT.

This sequence joins TRBV5-6 and TRBJ1-5; 9 nucleotides match TRBD1. The V gene's germline CDR1 is SGHDT and CDR2 YYEEEE. The J segment lost 6 bases and the V segment lost 1 base, leaving 5 bases of the junction unmatched. CDR3 length equals 15 residues. CDR3 residues: CASSLSDRGFQPQHF. The CDR3 DNA sequence: TGTGCCAGCAGCTTGTCCGACAGGGGGTTTCAGCCCCAGCATTTT.

The rearrangement joins TRBV7-6 to TRBJ2-3, with 11 nucleotides matching TRBD2. Germline CDR1 is SGHVS and CDR2 is FNYEAQ. V shed 3 bases, J shed 2 bases, and the junction held 10 bases outside the gene matches. The CDR3 is made up of 18 amino acids. CDR3 in DNA: TGTGCCAGCAGCTTGCCACTAGCGGGAGTGAAACTCACAGATACGCAGTATTTT. Translated: CASSLPLAGVKLTDTQYF. Based on the CDR3 plus reference TRBV7-6 and TRBJ2-3, the full variable domain is GAGVSQSPRYKVTKRGQDVALRCDPISGHVSLYWYRQALGQGPEFLTYFNYEAQQDKSGLPNDRFSAERPEGSISTLTIQRTEQRDSAMYRCASSLPLAGVKLTDTQYFGPGTRLTVL.

V and J are TRBV27 and TRBJ2-2; D could derive from TRBD1 or TRBD2 (5 bases each). Germline values: CDR1 MNHEY, CDR2 SMNVEV (reference sequence). Trimming removed 5 bases at V and 6 bases at J, with 13 bases between. This CDR3 has 14 residues. CDR3: CASSRDEISGELFF. The CDR3 nucleotides are TGTGCCAGCAGTCGGGACGAGATATCCGGGGAGCTGTTTTTT.

V is TRBV5-1 and J is TRBJ1-5; TRBD1 is a possible D gene (5 bases). This CDR3 contains 14 residues. V was clipped by 0 bases and J by 3 bases, with 7 bases between them. Per the germline V gene, CDR1 is SGHRS and CDR2 is YFSETQ. For the CDR3, the DNA is TGCGCCAGCAGCTTGGGGGGCGTCAATCAGCCCCAGCATTTT. It translates to CASSLGGVNQPQHF.

On this clone itself: Other DNA variants within this sample encode the same CDR3. The rearrangement uses TRBV2 and TRBJ1-3; D unresolved. The CDR3 runs 14 residues. Germline CDR1 is SNHLY and CDR2 is FYNNEI. Trimming stripped 8 bases from V and 0 bases from J, with 11 bases between. The CDR3 region is CASSGGNSGNTIYF. As DNA, the CDR3 is TGTGCCAGCTCGGGCGGGAACTCTGGAAACACCATATATTTT.

The V and J genes are TRBV7-2 and TRBJ2-2, with unresolved D. The CDR3 consists of 13 residues. V shed 3 bases and J shed 7 bases, with 9 bases lying between them. CDR1 is SGHTA and CDR2 is FQGNSA in the germline V gene. CDR3 loop: CASSFASIGELFF. CDR3 bases: TGTGCCAGCAGCTTTGCTAGTATCGGGGAGCTGTTTTTT.

This chain uses TRBV18 with TRBJ2-2, with D possibly TRBD2 on 6 matching bases. This CDR3 spans 20 amino acids. Germline CDR1 and CDR2: KGHSH and LQKENI. V dropped 3 bases and J dropped 1 base, with 24 bases sitting between them. CDR3 loop: CASSPLKGFRVRGNTGELFF. The DNA of the CDR3 is TGTGCCAGCTCACCCCTTAAAGGATTCCGGGTGCGGGGGAACACCGGGGAGCTGTTTTTT.

The chain combines TRBV15 with TRBJ1-2, with no clear D. The CDR3 contains 12 residues. The ends were cut back, 5 bases at V and 8 bases at J, with 12 bases in the middle. Germline assignment: CDR1 LNHNV and CDR2 YYDKDF (reference sequence). DNA of the CDR3: TGTGCCACCAGCCCTAGCATAGGCGGCTACACCTTC. Protein product: CATSPSIGGYTF.

This rearrangement joins TRBV7-3 to TRBJ2-3, with D hard to call. Deletions cut 4 bases from V and 4 bases from J, with 9 bases between. The CDR3 totals 13 residues. The germline CDR1 and CDR2 sequences are SGHTA and FQGTGA. As DNA, the CDR3 is TGTGCCAGCAGCTCCGGCCCCTCAGATACGCAGTATTTT. Protein product: CASSSGPSDTQYF.

J is TRBJ2-5 and V is TRBV11-2; 7 bases fit TRBD1. Germline trimming cut 6 bases from V and 3 bases from J; bases unmatched to any gene: 7. CDR1 is SGHAT and CDR2 is FQNNGV in the germline V gene. This CDR3 is built from 14 residues. The CDR3 region is CASSLTGTEETQYF. The DNA for the CDR3 is TGTGCCAGCAGTCTCACCGGGACAGAAGAGACCCAGTACTTC.

The rearrangement joins TRBV7-2 to TRBJ2-1, with TRBD2 matching 9 bases. Germline values: CDR1 SGHTA, CDR2 FQGNSA. The junction had 14 bases not matched to a gene; V was cut back by 7 bases and J by 10 bases. The CDR3 consists of 15 residues. The CDR3 nucleotides are TGTGCCAGCACAAAATTAATAGCGGGAGACGACGAGCAGTTCTTC. Its protein is CASTKLIAGDDEQFF. Drawing the rest from reference TRBV7-2 and TRBJ2-1, the complete variable domain is GAGVSQSPSNKVTEKGKDVELRCDPISGHTALYWYRQSLGQGLEFLIYFQGNSAPDKSGLPSDRFSAERTGGSVSTLTIQRTQQEDSAVYLCASTKLIAGDDEQFFGPGTRLTVL.

The chain joins TRBV11-2 to TRBJ2-1; tentatively, D is TRBD1 or TRBD2 (5 bases each). Germline assignment: CDR1 SGHAT and CDR2 FQNNGV. CDR3 length: 16 amino acids. V lost 2 bases to trimming and J lost 6 bases, with 17 bases between them. The CDR3 spells CASSLNSLAGGNEQFF. The CDR3 DNA reads as TGTGCCAGCAGCTTAAATTCGCTAGCTGGGGGCAATGAGCAGTTCTTC.

The rearrangement links TRBV27 to TRBJ2-3; 8 positions agree with TRBD2. Germline V CDR1 and CDR2: MNHEY, SMNVEV (reference sequence). Germline trimming cut 3 bases from V and 4 bases from J; bases unmatched to any gene: 6. This CDR3 spans 15 amino acids. Here the CDR3 reads CASSLASGLSDTQYF. The CDR3 DNA reads TGTGCCAGCAGTTTGGCTAGCGGGTTATCAGATACGCAGTATTTT.

V is TRBV7-3 and J is TRBJ2-1; TRBD1 matches 7 bases. CDR1 and CDR2 from the germline V gene are SGHTA and FQGTGA. CDR3 length equals 15 residues. The V and J ends lost 5 bases and 7 bases, in that order; junction bases with no gene match: 11. Here the CDR3 DNA reads TGTGCCAGCAGCCAAAAGACAGGGTCAGGGAATGAGCAGTTCTTC. Its translation is CASSQKTGSGNEQFF.

The chain joins TRBV6-4 to TRBJ1-2, with D unresolved. The V end was cut by 2 bases, the J end by 7 bases, with 20 bases between. The CDR3 runs 16 residues. Germline V CDR1 and CDR2: MRHNA, SNTAGT. CDR3 region: CASSDRRRGRAAGYTF. CDR3 nucleotides: TGTGCCAGCAGTGACCGTCGCCGAGGTCGCGCGGCTGGCTACACCTTC.

The rearrangement uses TRBV5-1 and TRBJ2-3, with TRBD1 matching over 9 bases. Germline V gene sequence: CDR1 SGHRS, CDR2 YFSETQ. Losses at the gene ends were 2 bases for V and 3 bases for J; bases not matched to a gene: 7. The CDR3 loop spans 16 amino acids. The DNA of the CDR3 is TGCGCCAGCAGCTTAGCACAGGGGGCATTAACAGATACGCAGTATTTT. Its translation: CASSLAQGALTDTQYF.

The table lists this clone with a few counts. The chain combines TRBV7-9 with TRBJ1-5; no clear D gene. V was clipped by 0 bases and J by 3 bases, with 12 bases between them. The CDR3 consists of 16 residues. CDR1 is SEHNR, CDR2 FQNEAQ, per germline (reference sequence). The CDR3 is CASSLAGRTNNQPQHF. The DNA of the CDR3 is TGTGCCAGCAGCTTAGCGGGGAGGACTAACAATCAGCCCCAGCATTTT.

The chain carries TRBV11-2 and TRBJ2-1, with D maybe TRBD1 (5 bases). The CDR3 extends over 16 amino acids. Germline CDR1 and CDR2: SGHAT and FQNNGV. V was cut by 4 bases and J by 5 bases, with 18 bases left in between. CDR3 bases: TGTGCCAGCAGCTATTTAACAAAACAGGTGAACAATGAGCAGTTCTTC. Its protein is CASSYLTKQVNNEQFF.